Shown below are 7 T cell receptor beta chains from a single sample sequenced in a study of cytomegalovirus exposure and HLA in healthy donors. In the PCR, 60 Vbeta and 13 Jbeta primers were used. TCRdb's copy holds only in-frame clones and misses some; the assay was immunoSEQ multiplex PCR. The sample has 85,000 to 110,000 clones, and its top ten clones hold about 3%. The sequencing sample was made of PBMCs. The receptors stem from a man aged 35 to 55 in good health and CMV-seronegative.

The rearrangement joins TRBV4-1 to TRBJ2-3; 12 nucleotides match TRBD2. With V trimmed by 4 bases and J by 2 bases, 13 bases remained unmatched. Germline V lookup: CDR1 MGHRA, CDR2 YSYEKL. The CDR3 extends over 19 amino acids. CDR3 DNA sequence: TGCGCCAGCAGCCTCAATAGCCTCACTAGCGGGGGGTCCACAGATACGCAGTATTTT. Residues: CASSLNSLTSGGSTDTQYF.

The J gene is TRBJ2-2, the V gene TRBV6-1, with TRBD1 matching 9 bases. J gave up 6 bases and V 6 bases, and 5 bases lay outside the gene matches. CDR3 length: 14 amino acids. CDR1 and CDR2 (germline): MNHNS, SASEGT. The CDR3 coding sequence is TGTGCCAGCAGGGCCCGGGACAGGGCCGGGGAGCTGTTTTTT. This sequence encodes CASRARDRAGELFF.

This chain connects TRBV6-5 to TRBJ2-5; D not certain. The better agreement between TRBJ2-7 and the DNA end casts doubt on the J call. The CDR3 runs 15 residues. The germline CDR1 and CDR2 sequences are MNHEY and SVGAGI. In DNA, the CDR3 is TGTGCCAGCAGTTACTTGGGCAGTCTCTCCTACGAGCAGTACTTC. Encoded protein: CASSYLGSLSYEQYF.

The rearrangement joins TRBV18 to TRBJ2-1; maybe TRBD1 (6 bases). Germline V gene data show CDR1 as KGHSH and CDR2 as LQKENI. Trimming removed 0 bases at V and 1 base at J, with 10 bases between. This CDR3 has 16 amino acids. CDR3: CASSPPSGVSYNEQFF. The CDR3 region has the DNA TGTGCCAGCTCACCACCTTCAGGGGTGTCCTACAATGAGCAGTTCTTC.

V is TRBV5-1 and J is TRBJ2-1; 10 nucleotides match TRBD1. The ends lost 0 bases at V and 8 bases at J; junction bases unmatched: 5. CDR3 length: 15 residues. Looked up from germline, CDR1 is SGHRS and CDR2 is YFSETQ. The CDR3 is CASSLAGDRGHEQFF. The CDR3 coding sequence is TGCGCCAGCAGCTTGGCGGGGGACAGGGGACATGAGCAGTTCTTC.

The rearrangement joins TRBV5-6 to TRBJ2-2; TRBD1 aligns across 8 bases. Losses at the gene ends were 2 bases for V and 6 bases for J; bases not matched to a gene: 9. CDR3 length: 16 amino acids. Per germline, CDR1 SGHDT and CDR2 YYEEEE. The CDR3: CASSFWTGTIAGELFF. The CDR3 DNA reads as TGTGCCAGCAGCTTTTGGACAGGGACAATCGCCGGGGAGCTGTTTTTT.

CDR3 nucleotides: TGTGCCAGCAGCTTAGTGGTAGCGGGGGAGTACGAGCAGTACTTC. This codes for CASSLVVAGEYEQYF. The chain combines TRBV7-2 with TRBJ2-7; 9 nucleotides align to TRBD2. The CDR3 is 15 residues long. With 1 base clipped from V and 4 bases from J, the junction kept 5 bases outside the gene matches. Germline V lookup: CDR1 SGHTA, CDR2 FQGNSA.